The sequence of this T cell receptor (beta chain) was determined in a study of CD8+ T cells in alopecia areata. For the study at large: Tofacitinib dosing lasted 6 to 18 months, which was then followed by 6 months off drug. General study findings and limits: Tofacitinib delivered significant drops in scalp clonality and in expanded CD8+ clones among the top 100.

A word on this clone: The antigen is unknown.

Regarding treatment: oral pan-JAK inhibitor, 5-10 mg twice daily. The V gene lost 0 bases and the J gene lost 6 bases, with 15 bases spanning the gap. Germline V gene lookup returns CDR1 SGDLS and CDR2 YYNGEE. The CDR3 is made up of 15 amino acids. Extraction and reverse transcription of RNA yielded cDNA as the sequencing template. Repertoires were generated with immunoSEQ multiplex PCR, while TCRdb's copy carries only in-frame clones and drops some. The table includes about 190,000 clones, 60% detected once. Material: CD4+ T cells sorted from blood, obtained at week 24, from a patient treated with tofacitinib. This receptor was identified in a human donor with alopecia areata. The V gene is TRBV9, the J gene TRBJ1-2; D remains ambiguous. CDR3 DNA sequence: TGTGCCAGCAGCGTAGCGGGCGGCAGGACCCATGGCTACACCTTC. Residues: CASSVAGGRTHGYTF. Full variable domain (outside the CDR3, taken from reference TRBV9 and TRBJ1-2): DSGVTQTPKHLITATGQRVTLRCSPRSGDLSVYWYQQSLDQGLQFLIQYYNGEERAKGNILERFSAQQFPDLHSELNLSSLELGDSALYFCASSVAGGRTHGYTFGSGTRLTVV.